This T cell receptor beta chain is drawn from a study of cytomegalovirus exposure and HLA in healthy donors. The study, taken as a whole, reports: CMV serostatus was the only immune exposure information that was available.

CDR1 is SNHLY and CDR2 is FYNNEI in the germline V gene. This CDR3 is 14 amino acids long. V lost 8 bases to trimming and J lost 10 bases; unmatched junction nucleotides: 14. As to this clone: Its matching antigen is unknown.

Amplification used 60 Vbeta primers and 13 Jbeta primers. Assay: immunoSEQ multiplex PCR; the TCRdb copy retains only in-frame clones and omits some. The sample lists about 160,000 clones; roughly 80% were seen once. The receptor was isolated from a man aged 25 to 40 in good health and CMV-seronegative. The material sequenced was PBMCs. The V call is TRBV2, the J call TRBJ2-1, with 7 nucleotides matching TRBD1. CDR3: CASLPRTGVNEQFF. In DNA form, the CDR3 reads TGTGCCAGCTTACCCCGAACAGGGGTCAACGAGCAGTTCTTC.